The clone carrying this TCR beta chain appeared many times. Its antigen is as yet unknown. TCR cDNA, made by 5'RACE template switching, carried an added universal primer site and UMIs. MiXCR was run by TCRdb on the 5' RACE reads, yielding one entry per CDR3 protein. In the table there are roughly 150,000 distinct CDR3 sequences, around 7% of which are singletons. This sample was taken from a study of T cells after yellow fever vaccination. Study-level information: Each low-cell-number fraction was prepared by means of SMART-Seq v4 Ultra Low Input.

Losses at the gene ends were 6 bases for V and 7 bases for J; bases not matched to a gene: 2. CDR3 length equals 14 residues. Germline-derived CDR1 and CDR2 are ENHRY and SYGVKD. Study-wide findings and caveats: Abundant bulk-population clonotypes could contaminate the FACS-sorted repertoires. Post-booster repertoires contained most primary-vaccination clones again (about 95% CD4, about 90% CD8).

The TCR originated in a man between 18 and 35 years old who received the YFV17D yellow fever vaccine. Here the sequenced sample was CD4+ T cells sorted from PBMCs, taken 4 to 5 days after the first yellow fever vaccination. V is TRBV10-3 and J is TRBJ2-1, with 14 bases aligning to TRBD2. The CDR3 region has the DNA TGTGCCATCAGCGGGACTAGCGGGGGAAATGAGCAGTTCTTC. This sequence encodes CAISGTSGGNEQFF.